The 29 T cell receptor beta chains presented below share a single source sample, sequenced in a study of blood T cell repertoires in COVID-19. Clones were sequenced by immunoSEQ multiplex PCR, and TCRdb holds only the in-frame ones, with some missing. The sample contains over 40,000 clones, about 90% of which appear only once. Sequences were obtained from peripheral blood. The receptors shown here come from a man aged 70 or older with active COVID-19.

A remark on this clone: The sample carries other DNA sequences with the same CDR3. The chain is built from TRBV4-2 and TRBJ2-5; D gene unclear. The germline V gene encodes CDR1 LGHNA and CDR2 YNFKEQ. CDR3 length equals 13 residues. Trimming left V 2 bases short and J 5 bases short, with 9 bases between. This chain's CDR3 is CASSQRGAETQYF. CDR3 sequence (DNA): TGTGCCAGCAGCCAAAGAGGAGCGGAGACCCAGTACTTC.

The chain carries TRBV5-1 and TRBJ2-1; 9 positions agree with TRBD2. V shed 7 bases and J 4 bases; nucleotides not matched to a gene: 6. The length of the CDR3 is 14 residues. Germline V lookup: CDR1 SGHRS, CDR2 YFSETQ. The CDR3 coding sequence is TGCGCCAGCTGTGAGCGGGGGGATTACAATGAGCAGTTCTTC. Translating it yields CASCERGDYNEQFF. The variable domain in full, with the rest retrieved from reference TRBV5-1 and TRBJ2-1, is KAGVTQTPRYLIKTRGQQVTLSCSPISGHRSVSWYQQTPGQGLQFLFEYFSETQRNKGNFPGRFSGRQFSNSRSEMNVSTLELGDSALYLCASCERGDYNEQFFGPGTRLTVL.

CDR3 coding DNA: TGTGCCAGCAGCTTAAGAAAGTGGACTAGCGAGGGCATACAAGAGACCCAGTACTTC. It codes for CASSLRKWTSEGIQETQYF. This chain joins TRBV7-9 and TRBJ2-5; 9 positions agree with TRBD2. V was clipped by 2 bases and J by 2 bases; unmatched bases: 15. CDR3 length equals 19 residues. The V gene's germline CDR1 is SEHNR and CDR2 FQNEAQ (reference sequence).

CDR3 amino acids: CASSLLGGGTGELFF. The CDR3 DNA follows: TGTGCCAGCAGCCTCTTGGGGGGAGGCACCGGGGAGCTGTTTTTT. V is TRBV6-5 and J is TRBJ2-2; tentatively, D is TRBD2 (6 bases). V lost 6 bases and J 4 bases, leaving 15 bases between the germline ends. The CDR3 spans 15 residues. Germline CDR1 reads MNHEY; CDR2 reads SVGAGI.

The V call is TRBV28, the J call TRBJ2-6, with 9 nucleotides matching TRBD1. This CDR3 spans 17 amino acids. The V gene end was trimmed by 4 bases and the J gene end by 2 bases; junction bases not matched to a gene: 6. Germline-derived CDR1 and CDR2 are MDHEN and SYDVKM. CDR3: CASSSGTGYTGANVLTF. The CDR3 bases are TGTGCCAGCAGTTCCGGGACAGGGTATACTGGGGCCAACGTCCTGACTTTC.

The chain carries TRBV27 and TRBJ2-3; 9 bases line up with TRBD2. CDR1 is MNHEY, CDR2 SMNVEV, per germline (reference sequence). This CDR3 contains 17 residues. The ends lost 5 bases at V and 1 base at J; junction bases unmatched: 10. CDR3 DNA sequence: TGTGCCAGCAGTGGATCGGCGGGGGGGCACGGCACAGATACGCAGTATTTT. Protein product: CASSGSAGGHGTDTQYF.

V is TRBV4-1 and J is TRBJ1-1, with TRBD1 matching over 11 bases. Trimming at V came to 0 bases and at J to 4 bases, leaving 4 bases not matched to a gene. Germline CDR1 MGHRA, CDR2 YSYEKL. CDR3 length equals 16 residues. CDR3 coding DNA: TGCGCCAGCAGCCAAGAAAGAGGGACAGGGGGCACTGAAGCTTTCTTT. Its protein is CASSQERGTGGTEAFF.

V is TRBV6-5 and J is TRBJ1-4, with a possible D match to TRBD1 (5 bases). The CDR3 is 15 residues long. V lost 7 bases to trimming and J lost 0 bases, with 12 bases between them. The V gene's germline CDR1 is MNHEY and CDR2 SVGAGI. The CDR3 DNA reads as TGTGCCAGCACCGGGCAGGGTGCAACTAATGAAAAACTGTTTTTT. Protein: CASTGQGATNEKLFF.

J is TRBJ1-2 and V is TRBV7-9; possibly TRBD1 for D (6 bases). Germline V lookup: CDR1 SEHNR, CDR2 FQNEAQ (reference sequence). With 5 bases removed from V and 0 bases from J, the gap between germline ends came to 10 bases. The CDR3 consists of 14 residues. As DNA, the CDR3 is TGTGCCAGCAGCAGCAGGGGAGCTAACTATGGCTACACCTTC. Protein sequence: CASSSRGANYGYTF.

The chain uses TRBV12-5 and TRBJ2-1, with a tentative D call TRBD2 (6 bases). The CDR3 has 14 residues. Trimming pared 1 base from V and 9 bases from J, leaving 13 bases between. CDR1 is LGHNT, CDR2 FRNRAP, per germline. This CDR3 reads CASGLGDWAREQFF. In nucleotides, the CDR3 is TGTGCTAGTGGTTTGGGGGACTGGGCGCGTGAGCAGTTCTTC.

The chain links TRBV18 to TRBJ2-5; tentative D call: TRBD1 (6 bases). Trimming removed 1 base at V and 2 bases at J, with 11 bases between. The length of the CDR3 is 15 residues. CDR1 KGHSH and CDR2 LQKENI come from the germline V gene. This chain's CDR3 is CASSPRRGFQETQYF. The DNA for the CDR3 is TGTGCCAGCTCACCACGCAGGGGATTTCAAGAGACCCAGTACTTC.

The chain carries TRBV29-1 and TRBJ2-7; 9 nucleotides align to TRBD1. With 4 bases clipped from V and 6 bases from J, the junction kept 10 bases outside the gene matches. This CDR3 has 14 residues. Germline-derived CDR1 and CDR2 are SQVTM and ANQGSEA. The CDR3 region is CSVVAGTGSSEQYF. CDR3 in DNA: TGCAGCGTTGTGGCCGGGACAGGGTCCAGCGAGCAGTACTTC.

The chain uses TRBV7-2 and TRBJ1-5; 7 positions agree with TRBD1. CDR1 and CDR2 from the germline V gene are SGHTA and FQGNSA. The CDR3 runs 15 residues. J gave up 2 bases and V 5 bases, and 6 bases lay outside the gene matches. As DNA, the CDR3 is TGTGCCAGCAGCGCAACTGGACAGGGCAATCAGCCCCAGCATTTT. This gives the protein CASSATGQGNQPQHF.

This chain uses TRBV7-3 with TRBJ2-5; 10 nucleotides match TRBD2. Germline assignment: CDR1 SGHTA and CDR2 FQGTGA. The CDR3 contains 16 residues. Germline trimming cut 5 bases from V and 4 bases from J; bases unmatched to any gene: 10. CDR3 nucleotides: TGTGCCAGCAGCGCAACAAGAGCGGGGGGGCTAGAGACCCAGTACTTC. Translating it yields CASSATRAGGLETQYF.

The rearrangement joins TRBV6-5 to TRBJ1-2; D is undetermined. The CDR3 has 16 amino acids. Germline V gene data show CDR1 as MNHEY and CDR2 as SVGAGI. V gave up 4 bases and J gave up 3 bases, with 18 bases separating them. The CDR3 reads CASSLERAERYYGYTF. In DNA, the CDR3 is TGTGCCAGCAGTTTAGAGAGGGCCGAAAGATACTATGGCTACACCTTC.

The chain employs TRBV11-2 and TRBJ2-5, with 7 positions matching TRBD1. Germline lookup yields CDR1 SGHAT and CDR2 FQNNGV. The CDR3 length is 14 residues. Trimming cost V 3 bases and J 2 bases; bases outside gene matches: 3. CDR3 DNA: TGTGCCAGCAGCTTGGGCAGGGGGCAAGAGACCCAGTACTTC. Amino acids: CASSLGRGQETQYF.

V is TRBV24-1 and J is TRBJ2-7; D unclear. V lost 0 bases, J lost 7 bases, and 3 bases lay in between. CDR1 and CDR2 (germline): KGHDR, SFDVKD. This CDR3 is 11 amino acids long. The CDR3 DNA sequence: TGTGCCACCAGTGATTTGTTAGAGCAGTACTTC. It is translated as CATSDLLEQYF.

The chain links TRBV19 to TRBJ2-1, with TRBD1 identical over 8 bases. Trimming at V came to 7 bases and at J to 0 bases, leaving 5 bases not matched to a gene. Per germline, CDR1 LNHDA and CDR2 SQIVND (reference sequence). The CDR3 runs 15 residues. CDR3 in amino acids: CASTTGVSSYNEQFF. In nucleotides, the CDR3 is TGTGCCAGTACGACAGGGGTTAGCTCCTACAATGAGCAGTTCTTC.

This chain joins TRBV18 and TRBJ2-1; D is perhaps TRBD2 (5 bases). V was shortened by 3 bases and J by 1 base, with 16 bases between the two germline ends. From germline, CDR1 is KGHSH and CDR2 LQKENI. The CDR3 is 17 amino acids. CDR3 amino acids: CASSPETRGLSYNEQFF. CDR3 nucleotide sequence: TGTGCCAGCTCACCCGAAACGAGAGGGCTATCCTACAATGAGCAGTTCTTC.

In DNA form, the CDR3 reads TGTGCCAGCAGACTACAGGGGGCCGGGGAGCTGTTTTTT. The encoded protein is CASRLQGAGELFF. The genes are TRBV12-3 or TRBV12-4 and TRBJ2-2; TRBD1 matches 8 bases. Germline trimming cut 6 bases from V and 6 bases from J; bases unmatched to any gene: 3. The CDR3 consists of 13 residues.

Of note for this clone: Different DNA sequences within this sample yield the same CDR3. The genes are TRBV10-3 and TRBJ2-7; 11 nucleotides line up with TRBD1. With 4 bases clipped from V and 4 bases from J, the junction kept 3 bases outside the gene matches. The CDR3 consists of 14 residues. Germline CDR1 ENHRY, CDR2 SYGVKD. In DNA form, the CDR3 reads TGTGCCATCAGTGCGGGGACAGGGGGGTACGAGCAGTACTTC. This encodes CAISAGTGGYEQYF.

V usage is TRBV24-1 and J usage is TRBJ1-5; 7 bases align to TRBD1. Germline V lookup: CDR1 KGHDR, CDR2 SFDVKD. V lost 9 bases, J lost 3 bases, and 10 bases stayed unmatched. The CDR3 consists of 15 residues. CDR3 nucleotide sequence: TGTGCCACCCCCGGGCCGGGGACAGACAATCAGCCCCAGCATTTT. It codes for CATPGPGTDNQPQHF.

For the CDR3, the DNA is TGTGCCAGCAGTTTCACTAGCGGGGTCCAAGAGACCCAGTACTTC. Translated, it gives CASSFTSGVQETQYF. V usage is TRBV7-6 and J usage is TRBJ2-5; 10 bases are shared with TRBD2. The V and J ends lost 6 bases and 1 base, in that order; junction bases with no gene match: 5. Germline values: CDR1 SGHVS, CDR2 FNYEAQ. The CDR3 is 15 amino acids. The variable domain in full, with the rest retrieved from reference TRBV7-6 and TRBJ2-5, is GAGVSQSPRYKVTKRGQDVALRCDPISGHVSLYWYRQALGQGPEFLTYFNYEAQQDKSGLPNDRFSAERPEGSISTLTIQRTEQRDSAMYRCASSFTSGVQETQYFGPGTRLLVL.

The chain employs TRBV28 and TRBJ1-1; D gene unclear. Trimming removed 3 bases from V and 8 bases from J, with 10 bases in between. This CDR3 has 12 residues. The germline V gene encodes CDR1 MDHEN and CDR2 SYDVKM. The CDR3 DNA reads TGTGCCAGCAGTTTCCTCGCAACAGAAGCTTTCTTT. It encodes CASSFLATEAFF.

The rearrangement joins TRBV5-1 to TRBJ1-1, with TRBD1 identical over 9 bases. V lost 5 bases to trimming and J lost 1 base; unmatched junction nucleotides: 3. The germline V gene encodes CDR1 SGHRS and CDR2 YFSETQ. CDR3 length: 14 amino acids. For the CDR3, the DNA is TGCGCCAGCAGAGGGACAGGGTCGAACACTGAAGCTTTCTTT. Encoded protein: CASRGTGSNTEAFF.

This chain uses TRBV5-1 with TRBJ2-2, with D maybe TRBD1 (5 bases). The ends were cut back, 5 bases at V and 5 bases at J, with 16 bases in the middle. The germline V gene encodes CDR1 SGHRS and CDR2 YFSETQ. There are 15 residues in the CDR3. In nucleotides, the CDR3 is TGCGCCAGCAGGGCGACAGTCCTAGAAACCGGGGAGCTGTTTTTT. The encoded protein is CASRATVLETGELFF. The complete variable domain, with remaining parts taken from reference TRBV5-1 and TRBJ2-2, reads KAGVTQTPRYLIKTRGQQVTLSCSPISGHRSVSWYQQTPGQGLQFLFEYFSETQRNKGNFPGRFSGRQFSNSRSEMNVSTLELGDSALYLCASRATVLETGELFFGEGSRLTVL.

The CDR3 reads CASSVGGGTSTDTQYF. The CDR3 nucleotides are TGTGCCAGCAGCGTAGGCGGCGGTACTAGCACAGATACGCAGTATTTT. This rearrangement joins TRBV9 to TRBJ2-3; D remains unclear. Germline V gives CDR1 SGDLS, CDR2 YYNGEE. The length of the CDR3 is 16 residues. The V end was cut by 0 bases, the J end by 0 bases, with 11 bases between. The full variable domain, rest sourced from reference TRBV9 and TRBJ2-3, is DSGVTQTPKHLITATGQRVTLRCSPRSGDLSVYWYQQSLDQGLQFLIQYYNGEERAKGNILERFSAQQFPDLHSELNLSSLELGDSALYFCASSVGGGTSTDTQYFGPGTRLTVL.

The V and J genes are TRBV30 and TRBJ2-5; D perhaps matches TRBD2 (5 bases). The V end lost 2 bases, the J end lost 4 bases, and 14 bases lay between the germline ends. Germline values: CDR1 GTSNPN, CDR2 SVGIG (reference sequence). The CDR3 runs to 14 residues. The CDR3 is CAWSNPGRRETQYF. The CDR3 bases are TGTGCCTGGAGTAACCCGGGAAGAAGAGAGACCCAGTACTTC.

The chain employs TRBV7-2 and TRBJ2-3, with 8 bases identical to TRBD2. Per the germline V gene, CDR1 is SGHTA and CDR2 is FQGNSA. V shed 5 bases, J shed 5 bases, and the junction held 9 bases outside the gene matches. The CDR3 loop spans 15 amino acids. CDR3 amino acids: CASSQGAGGQDTQYF. CDR3 nucleotide sequence: TGTGCCAGCAGCCAAGGGGCGGGGGGTCAAGATACGCAGTATTTT. Full variable domain (outside the CDR3, taken from reference TRBV7-2 and TRBJ2-3): GAGVSQSPSNKVTEKGKDVELRCDPISGHTALYWYRQSLGQGLEFLIYFQGNSAPDKSGLPSDRFSAERTGGSVSTLTIQRTQQEDSAVYLCASSQGAGGQDTQYFGPGTRLTVL.